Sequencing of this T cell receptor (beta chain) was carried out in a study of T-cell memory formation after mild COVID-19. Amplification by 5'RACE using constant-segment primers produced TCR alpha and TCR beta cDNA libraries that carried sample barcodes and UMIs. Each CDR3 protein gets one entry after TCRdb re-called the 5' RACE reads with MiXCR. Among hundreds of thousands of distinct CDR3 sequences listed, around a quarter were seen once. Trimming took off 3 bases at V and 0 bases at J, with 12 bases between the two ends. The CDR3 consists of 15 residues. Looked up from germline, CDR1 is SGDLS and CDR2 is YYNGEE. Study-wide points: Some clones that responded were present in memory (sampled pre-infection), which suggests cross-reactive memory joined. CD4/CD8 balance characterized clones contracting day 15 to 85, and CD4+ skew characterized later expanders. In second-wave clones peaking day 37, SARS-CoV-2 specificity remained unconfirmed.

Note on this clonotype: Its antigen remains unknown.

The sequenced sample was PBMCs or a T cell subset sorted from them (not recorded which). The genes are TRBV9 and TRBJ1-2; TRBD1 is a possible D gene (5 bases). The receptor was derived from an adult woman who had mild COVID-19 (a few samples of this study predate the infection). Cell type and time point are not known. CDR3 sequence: CASSGGVRANYGYTF. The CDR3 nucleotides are TGTGCCAGCAGCGGGGGGGTGAGAGCTAACTATGGCTACACCTTC. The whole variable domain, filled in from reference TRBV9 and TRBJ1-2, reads DSGVTQTPKHLITATGQRVTLRCSPRSGDLSVYWYQQSLDQGLQFLIQYYNGEERAKGNILERFSAQQFPDLHSELNLSSLELGDSALYFCASSGGVRANYGYTFGSGTRLTVV.